The 14 T cell receptor beta chains below come from one sample, sequenced in a study of T-cell reconstitution after alpha-beta-depleted transplantation in children. The TCRbeta library was prepared with unique molecular identifiers. Each CDR3 protein gets one entry after TCRdb re-called the PCR reads with MiXCR. The sample contains 400,000 to 500,000 distinct CDR3 sequences, roughly a tenth of which appear only once. Source: PBMCs from the stem cell graft donor, taken from the stem cell graft. These receptors were obtained from a human donor who donated a stem cell graft to a child with acute myeloid leukemia.

The chain links TRBV5-3 to TRBJ1-5, with TRBD1 identical over 11 bases. TRBV5-3 is treated as an ORF (open reading frame) with a function not yet certain. The V and J ends lost 4 bases and 3 bases, in that order; junction bases with no gene match: 15. This CDR3 is 19 amino acids long. In DNA, the CDR3 is TGTGCCAGAAGCCCGAATCCAAAACCGGACAGGGGGCACAATCAGCCCCAGCATTTT. Translation: CARSPNPKPDRGHNQPQHF.

In this sample, this clonotype turned up many times. The CDR3 is CASSSTSYEQYF. The CDR3 bases are TGTGCCAGCAGCTCGACATCCTACGAGCAGTACTTC. The chain recombines TRBV7-9 with TRBJ2-7; D not certain. V gave up 4 bases and J gave up 1 base, with 5 bases separating them. The CDR3 has 12 residues. The V gene's germline CDR1 is SEHNR and CDR2 FQNEAQ (reference sequence).

A few counts support this clonotype. This chain uses TRBV12-3 or TRBV12-4 with TRBJ1-5, with 7 bases fitting TRBD1. The CDR3 contains 17 residues. The ends lost 5 bases at V and 0 bases at J; junction bases unmatched: 10. CDR3 DNA sequence: TGTGCCAGCAGTAAACGGACAGGTGTGTATAGCAATCAGCCCCAGCATTTT. Translated, it gives CASSKRTGVYSNQPQHF.

This clonotype was counted a few times. CDR3 nucleotides: TGCAGTGCTAGTCCCGCTAGCGGGGGCGGGAATGAGCAGTTCTTC. It specifies CSASPASGGGNEQFF. The chain uses TRBV20-1 and TRBJ2-1; 10 bases map to TRBD2. Unmatched junction bases numbered 9, after V lost 3 bases and J lost 7 bases. CDR1 is DFQATT, CDR2 SNEGSKA, per germline (reference sequence). The CDR3 contains 15 residues.

This clonotype came up many times. The CDR3, as DNA: TGTGCCAGCAGCTTAGATGGGGGGGCGAGGAGGGAGACCCAGTACTTC. This sequence encodes CASSLDGGARRETQYF. V usage is TRBV11-2 and J usage is TRBJ2-5; possible D gene TRBD2, 7 bases. V was cut by 0 bases and J by 5 bases, with 16 bases left in between. Germline CDR1 is SGHAT and CDR2 is FQNNGV. There are 16 residues in the CDR3.

In its sample, this clonotype was seen many times. The chain carries TRBV7-6 and TRBJ2-1, with TRBD1 matching over 8 bases. V was clipped by 1 base and J by 10 bases; unmatched bases: 6. Germline V lookup: CDR1 SGHVS, CDR2 FNYEAQ. The CDR3 loop spans 14 amino acids. The CDR3 DNA reads TGTGCCAGCAGCTTAGGCAGCAGGGGGCTCGAGCAGTTCTTC. This sequence encodes CASSLGSRGLEQFF.

In this sample, this clonotype turned up a few times. V usage is TRBV9 and J usage is TRBJ2-7; 12 nucleotides align to TRBD2. Germline V gives CDR1 SGDLS, CDR2 YYNGEE. Unmatched junction bases numbered 4, after V lost 2 bases and J lost 7 bases. The CDR3 spans 14 residues. CDR3 DNA: TGTGCCAGCAGCGTTCTAGCGGGAGGGCAAGAGCAGTACTTC. Translation gives CASSVLAGGQEQYF.

This clonotype was found many times. This chain connects TRBV29-1 to TRBJ2-1, with D perhaps matching TRBD1 or TRBD2 (7 bases each). The CDR3 runs to 12 residues. Germline CDR1 is SQVTM and CDR2 is ANQGSEA. V gave up 4 bases and J gave up 7 bases, with 11 bases separating them. Written as DNA, the CDR3 is TGCAGCGTTGTCAGGGGGGGGAATGAGCAGTTCTTC. Residues: CSVVRGGNEQFF.

This clonotype was counted a few times. The chain combines TRBV5-1 with TRBJ2-1; D remains ambiguous. CDR1 is SGHRS, CDR2 YFSETQ, per germline. With 6 bases removed from V and 6 bases from J, the gap between germline ends came to 16 bases. CDR3 length: 14 amino acids. CDR3 amino acids: CASTHRGLPNEQFF. CDR3 coding DNA: TGCGCCAGCACCCACCGAGGTCTACCCAATGAGCAGTTCTTC.

This clonotype was seen more than once but under ten times. The V and J genes are TRBV29-1 and TRBJ2-2; D possibly corresponds to TRBD1 (6 bases). V was trimmed by 4 bases and J by 4 bases, leaving 13 bases between them. In germline, CDR1 is SQVTM, CDR2 ANQGSEA. The CDR3 totals 14 residues. In nucleotides, the CDR3 is TGCAGCGTTGGCCAGGGGATCGGCACCGGGGAGCTGTTTTTT. Its protein product is CSVGQGIGTGELFF.

In this sample, this clonotype turned up many times. The rearrangement joins TRBV10-3 to TRBJ2-3, with TRBD2 as a possible D gene (6 bases). In germline, CDR1 is ENHRY, CDR2 SYGVKD. This CDR3 region has 15 residues. V was pared by 7 bases and J by 0 bases, with 14 bases between. CDR3 bases: TGTGCCATCACTCGCGGGGAGTCTAGCACAGATACGCAGTATTTT. Translating gives CAITRGESSTDTQYF.

This clonotype was detected many times. The rearrangement uses TRBV5-1 and TRBJ1-2; D remains ambiguous. Looked up from germline, CDR1 is SGHRS and CDR2 is YFSETQ. V shed 6 bases and J shed 7 bases, with 16 bases lying between them. This CDR3 has 13 amino acids. The CDR3 bases are TGCGCCAGCAATGGCAGGAACGGCATTGGCTACACCTTC. Amino acids: CASNGRNGIGYTF.

This clonotype showed up just a few times. The chain combines TRBV7-2 with TRBJ2-3; 7 nucleotides agree with TRBD1. Germline CDR1 SGHTA, CDR2 FQGNSA. V lost 5 bases to trimming and J lost 4 bases; unmatched junction nucleotides: 6. The CDR3 spans 14 residues. The CDR3 bases are TGTGCCAGCAGCCCTCAACAGGGGTCAGATACGCAGTATTTT. Translation: CASSPQQGSDTQYF.

The table lists this clonotype with a few counts. The chain carries TRBV27 and TRBJ2-1; D is possibly TRBD1 (5 bases). Between the trimmed V and J ends, which lost 4 bases and 0 bases, there was a span of 7 bases. This CDR3 has 14 residues. Germline-derived CDR1 and CDR2 are MNHEY and SMNVEV (reference sequence). CDR3 nucleotide sequence: TGTGCCAGCAGTTGGACACGCTCCTACAATGAGCAGTTCTTC. Translating gives CASSWTRSYNEQFF.